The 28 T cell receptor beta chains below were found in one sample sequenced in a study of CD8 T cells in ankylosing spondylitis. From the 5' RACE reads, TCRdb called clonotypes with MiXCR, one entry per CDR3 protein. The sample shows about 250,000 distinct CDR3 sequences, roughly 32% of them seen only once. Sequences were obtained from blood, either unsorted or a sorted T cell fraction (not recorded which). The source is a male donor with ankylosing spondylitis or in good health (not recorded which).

The CDR3 region has the DNA TGTGCCAGCAGTTTGATGGACAGGGGCCCCTACGAGCAGTACTTC. As protein: CASSLMDRGPYEQYF. V gene TRBV28 combines with J gene TRBJ2-7, with 9 nucleotides matching TRBD1. Germline-derived CDR1 and CDR2 are MDHEN and SYDVKM. The CDR3 covers 15 residues. The trim removed 3 bases at V and 2 bases at J, leaving 5 bases unmatched.

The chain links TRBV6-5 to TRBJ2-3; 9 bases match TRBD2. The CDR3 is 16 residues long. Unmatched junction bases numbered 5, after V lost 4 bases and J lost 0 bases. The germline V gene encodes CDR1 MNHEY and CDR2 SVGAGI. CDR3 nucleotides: TGTGCCAGCAGTTCTTCTAGCGGGGCAAGCACAGATACGCAGTATTTT. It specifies CASSSSSGASTDTQYF.

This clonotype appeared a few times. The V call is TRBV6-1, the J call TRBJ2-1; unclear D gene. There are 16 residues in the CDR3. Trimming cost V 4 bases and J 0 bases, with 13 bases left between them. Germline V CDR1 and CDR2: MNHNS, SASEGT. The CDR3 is CASSAGRRYSYNEQFF. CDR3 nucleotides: TGTGCCAGCAGTGCTGGTCGACGGTACTCCTACAATGAGCAGTTCTTC.

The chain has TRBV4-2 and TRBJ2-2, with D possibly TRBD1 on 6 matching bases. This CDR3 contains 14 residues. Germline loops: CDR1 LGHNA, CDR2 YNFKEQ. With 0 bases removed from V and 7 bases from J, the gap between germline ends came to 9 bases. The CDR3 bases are TGTGCCAGCAGCCAAGAGGGACAATTCGGGGAGCTGTTTTTT. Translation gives CASSQEGQFGELFF.

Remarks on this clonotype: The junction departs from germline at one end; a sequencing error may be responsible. The chain's CDR3 is CASSLTGSSEQYF. The CDR3 nucleotides read TGCGCCAGCAGCTTGACGGGATCCTCCGAGCAGTACTTC. V and J are TRBV5-1 and TRBJ2-7; maybe TRBD2 (5 bases). Germline loops: CDR1 SGHRS, CDR2 YFSETQ. The CDR3 has 13 residues. Complete variable domain (other parts from reference TRBV5-1 and TRBJ2-7): KAGVTQTPRYLIKTRGQQVTLSCSPISGHRSVSWYQQTPGQGLQFLFEYFSETQRNKGNFPGRFSGRQFSNSRSEMNVSTLELGDSALYLCASSLTGSSEQYFGPGTRLTVT.

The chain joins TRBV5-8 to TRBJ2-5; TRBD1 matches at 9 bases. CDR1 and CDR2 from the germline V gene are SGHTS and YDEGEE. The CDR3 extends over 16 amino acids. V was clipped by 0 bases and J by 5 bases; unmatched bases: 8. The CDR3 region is CASSLGTGGALETQYF. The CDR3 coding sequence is TGTGCCAGCAGCTTGGGAACAGGGGGCGCGTTGGAGACCCAGTACTTC.

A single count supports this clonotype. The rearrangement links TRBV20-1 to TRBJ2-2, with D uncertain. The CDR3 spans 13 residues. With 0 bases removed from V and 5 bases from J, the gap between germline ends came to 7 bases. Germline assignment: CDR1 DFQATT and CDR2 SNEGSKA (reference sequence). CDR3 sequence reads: CSARDQETGELFF. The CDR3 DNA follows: TGCAGTGCTAGAGATCAAGAGACCGGGGAGCTGTTTTTT.

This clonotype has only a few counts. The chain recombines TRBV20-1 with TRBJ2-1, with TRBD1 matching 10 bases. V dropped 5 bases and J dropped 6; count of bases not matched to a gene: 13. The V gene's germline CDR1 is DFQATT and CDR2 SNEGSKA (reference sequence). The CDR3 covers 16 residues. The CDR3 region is CSARSGTGVGANEQFF. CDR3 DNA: TGCAGTGCTCGGTCAGGGACAGGGGTGGGGGCCAATGAGCAGTTCTTC.

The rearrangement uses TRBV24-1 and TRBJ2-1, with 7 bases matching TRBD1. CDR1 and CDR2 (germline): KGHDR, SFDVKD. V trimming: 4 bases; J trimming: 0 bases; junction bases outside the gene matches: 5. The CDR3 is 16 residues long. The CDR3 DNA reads TGTGCCACCAGTGACCCGACAGGGAGCTCCTACAATGAGCAGTTCTTC. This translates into CATSDPTGSSYNEQFF.

The CDR3 loop reads CASSLTGGLTDTQYF. The DNA for the CDR3 is TGTGCCAGCAGCTTAACGGGGGGACTCACAGATACGCAGTATTTT. The chain carries TRBV7-8 and TRBJ2-3; TRBD2 agrees at 7 bases. The CDR3 covers 15 residues. V lost 2 bases and J lost 2; bases outside the gene matches: 4. Germline V gene lookup returns CDR1 SGHVS and CDR2 FQNEAQ.

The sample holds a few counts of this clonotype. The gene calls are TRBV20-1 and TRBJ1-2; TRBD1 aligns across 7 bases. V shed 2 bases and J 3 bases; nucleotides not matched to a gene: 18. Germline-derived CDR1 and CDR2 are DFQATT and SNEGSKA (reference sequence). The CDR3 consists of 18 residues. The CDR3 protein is CSARPTPGWDRSYYGYTF. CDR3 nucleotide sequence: TGCAGTGCTAGACCAACCCCCGGGTGGGACAGAAGTTACTATGGCTACACCTTC.

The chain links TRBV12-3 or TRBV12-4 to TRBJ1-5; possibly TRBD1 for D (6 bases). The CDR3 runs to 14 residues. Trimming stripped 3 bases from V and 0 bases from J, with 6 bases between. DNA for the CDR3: TGTGCCAGCAGTTTGGGGGCTAGCAATCAGCCCCAGCATTTT. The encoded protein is CASSLGASNQPQHF.

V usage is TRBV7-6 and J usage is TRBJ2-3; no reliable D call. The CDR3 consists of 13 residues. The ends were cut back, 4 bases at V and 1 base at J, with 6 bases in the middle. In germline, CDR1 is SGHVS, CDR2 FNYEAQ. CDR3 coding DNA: TGTGCCAGCAGCTCGGCGGGCACAGATACGCAGTATTTT. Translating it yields CASSSAGTDTQYF.

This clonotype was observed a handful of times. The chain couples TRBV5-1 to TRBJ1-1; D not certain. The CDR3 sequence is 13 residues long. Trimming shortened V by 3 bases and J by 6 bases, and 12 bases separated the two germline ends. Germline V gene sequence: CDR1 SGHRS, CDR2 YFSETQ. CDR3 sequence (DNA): TGCGCCAGCAGCTACGTGGTTGATGCTGAAGCTTTCTTT. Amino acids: CASSYVVDAEAFF.

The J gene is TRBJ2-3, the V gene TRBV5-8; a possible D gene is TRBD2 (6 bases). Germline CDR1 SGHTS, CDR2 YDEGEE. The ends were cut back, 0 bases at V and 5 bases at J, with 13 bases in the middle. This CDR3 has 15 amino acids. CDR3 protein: CASSLGTSRGDTQYF. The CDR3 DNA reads TGTGCCAGCAGCTTGGGTACTAGCCGAGGAGATACGCAGTATTTT.

The CDR3 DNA follows: TGCAGTGCTGCCGGGGACAGCACCTACGAGCAGTACTTC. Translated: CSAAGDSTYEQYF. The V call is TRBV20-1, the J call TRBJ2-7; TRBD1 matches at 7 bases. Germline V gives CDR1 DFQATT, CDR2 SNEGSKA (reference sequence). CDR3 length: 13 residues. Trimming cost V 5 bases and J 2 bases; bases outside gene matches: 6.

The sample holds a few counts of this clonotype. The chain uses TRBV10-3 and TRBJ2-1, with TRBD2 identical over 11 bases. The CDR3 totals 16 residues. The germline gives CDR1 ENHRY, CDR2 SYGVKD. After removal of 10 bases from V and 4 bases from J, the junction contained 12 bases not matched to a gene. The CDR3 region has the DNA TGTGCCACATTAGGCTCCGGGACTAGCGGTTACAATGAGCAGTTCTTC. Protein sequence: CATLGSGTSGYNEQFF.

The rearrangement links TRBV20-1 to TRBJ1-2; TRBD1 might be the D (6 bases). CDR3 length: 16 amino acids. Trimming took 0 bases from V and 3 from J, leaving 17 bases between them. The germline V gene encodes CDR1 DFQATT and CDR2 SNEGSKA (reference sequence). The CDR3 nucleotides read TGCAGTGCTAGAGACAGTGGAGGGGGGGTCGACTATGGCTACACCTTC. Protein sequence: CSARDSGGGVDYGYTF.

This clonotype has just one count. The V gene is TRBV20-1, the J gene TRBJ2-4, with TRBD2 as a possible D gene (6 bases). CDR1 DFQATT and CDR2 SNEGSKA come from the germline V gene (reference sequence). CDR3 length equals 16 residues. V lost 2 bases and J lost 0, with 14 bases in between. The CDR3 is CSARPRGGLAKNIQYF. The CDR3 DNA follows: TGCAGTGCTAGACCACGGGGAGGCCTAGCCAAAAACATTCAGTACTTC.

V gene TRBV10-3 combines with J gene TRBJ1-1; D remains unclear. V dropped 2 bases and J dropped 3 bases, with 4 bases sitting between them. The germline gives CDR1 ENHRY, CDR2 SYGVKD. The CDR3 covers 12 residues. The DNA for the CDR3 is TGTGCCATCAGTGAGACAGACACTGAAGCTTTCTTT. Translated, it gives CAISETDTEAFF.

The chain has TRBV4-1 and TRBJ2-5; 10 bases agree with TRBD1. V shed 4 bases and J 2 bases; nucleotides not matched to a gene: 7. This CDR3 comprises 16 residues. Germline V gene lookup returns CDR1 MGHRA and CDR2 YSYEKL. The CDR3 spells CASSPSGQGQQETQYF. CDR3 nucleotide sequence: TGCGCCAGCAGCCCCTCGGGACAGGGGCAACAAGAGACCCAGTACTTC.

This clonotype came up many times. The CDR3 coding sequence is TGCGCCAGCAGCTTTAGACAGGGAGGCACCGGGGAGCTGTTTTTT. Protein sequence: CASSFRQGGTGELFF. The V gene is TRBV5-1, the J gene TRBJ2-2; the D gene is possibly TRBD1 (7 bases). The ends were cut back, 2 bases at V and 4 bases at J, with 12 bases in the middle. The CDR3 consists of 15 residues. Germline values: CDR1 SGHRS, CDR2 YFSETQ.

The CDR3 protein is CASSPPDANGAFF. CDR3 in DNA: TGTGCCAGCAGCCCCCCGGACGCCAACGGAGCTTTCTTT. The rearrangement joins TRBV11-2 to TRBJ1-1, with D uncertain. Trimming removed 5 bases from V and 10 bases from J, with 17 bases in between. The CDR3 extends over 13 amino acids. Germline CDR1 is SGHAT and CDR2 is FQNNGV.

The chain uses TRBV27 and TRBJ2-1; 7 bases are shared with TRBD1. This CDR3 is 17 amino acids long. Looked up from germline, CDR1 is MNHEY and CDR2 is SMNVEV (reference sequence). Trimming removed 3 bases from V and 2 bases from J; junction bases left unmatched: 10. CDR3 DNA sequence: TGTGCCAGCAGTTTCCTTGTTAGGGGGCGGACCTACAATGAGCAGTTCTTC. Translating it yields CASSFLVRGRTYNEQFF.

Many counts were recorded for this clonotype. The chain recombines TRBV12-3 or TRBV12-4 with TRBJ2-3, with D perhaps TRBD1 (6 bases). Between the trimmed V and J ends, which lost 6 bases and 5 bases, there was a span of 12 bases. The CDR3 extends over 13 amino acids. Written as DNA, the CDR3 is TGTGCCAGCAGCTATTCAGGGGAAGATACGCAGTATTTT. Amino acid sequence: CASSYSGEDTQYF.

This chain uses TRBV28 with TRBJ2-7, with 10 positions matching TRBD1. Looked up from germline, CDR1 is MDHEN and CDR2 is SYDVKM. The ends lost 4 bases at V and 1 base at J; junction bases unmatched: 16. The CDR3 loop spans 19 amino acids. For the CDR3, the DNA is TGTGCCAGCAGTTCCAGACAGGGGGCTTGGCGGGGGGCATCCTACGAGCAGTACTTC. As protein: CASSSRQGAWRGASYEQYF.

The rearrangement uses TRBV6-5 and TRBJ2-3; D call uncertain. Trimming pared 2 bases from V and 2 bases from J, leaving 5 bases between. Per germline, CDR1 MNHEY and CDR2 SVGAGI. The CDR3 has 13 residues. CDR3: CASSYGPTDTQYF. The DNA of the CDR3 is TGTGCCAGCAGTTACGGTCCCACAGATACGCAGTATTTT.

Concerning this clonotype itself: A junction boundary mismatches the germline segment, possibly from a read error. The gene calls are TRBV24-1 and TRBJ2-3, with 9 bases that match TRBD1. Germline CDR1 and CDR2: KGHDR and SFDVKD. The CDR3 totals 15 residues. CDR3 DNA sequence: TGTGCCACCAGTGATCCTGGGACAGGGACGGATACGCAGTTTTTT. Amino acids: CATSDPGTGTDTQFF.